This TCR beta chain came from a study of naive and memory T cell subsets. Points on this clonotype: Its target is not known.

Study-wide points: Naive and memory repertoire findings lacked a ground truth for validation.

An equimolar mix of two oligonucleotides served as the beta constant-region primer for TRBC1 and TRBC2. An oligonucleotide with the SP2 primer and a 12-nucleotide UMI was ligated to the cDNA 3' end. TCRdb re-called the UMI-ligation and nested PCR reads with MiXCR, one entry per CDR3 protein. The profile shows about 5,400 distinct CDR3 sequences, about 7% of them singletons. Germline V CDR1 and CDR2: LGHNA, YNFKEQ. V trimming: 4 bases; J trimming: 8 bases; junction bases outside the gene matches: 7. This CDR3 spans 16 amino acids. CD45RA-CD27- cells were effector memory; CD45RA+CD27- cells were EMRA. V usage is TRBV4-2 and J usage is TRBJ2-1; TRBD2 agrees at 14 bases. The TCR sequence derives from a human donor in good health. Sequenced sample: effector memory CD8+ T cells from blood. Subset here: effector memory, CD45RA- CD27-. The CDR3 spells CASSPQGTSGSDEQFF. The CDR3 DNA is TGTGCCAGCAGCCCCCAAGGGACTAGCGGGAGCGATGAGCAGTTCTTC.